The T cell receptor beta chain described here comes from a study of blood T cell repertoires in COVID-19. Whole-study context: PBMCs, B-cell-depleted T cells, or T cells were the source of the cDNA or gDNA that made up the material.

The method was immunoSEQ multiplex PCR; TCRdb's version includes in-frame clones alone and lacks a portion of them. The sample shows roughly 120,000 clones, approximately 86% of them seen only once. Trimming cost V 0 bases and J 7 bases, with 13 bases left between them. CDR3 length: 15 residues. Germline lookup yields CDR1 ENHRY and CDR2 SYGVKD. The origin of this receptor is a human donor in a cohort sampled during active COVID-19. The chain is built from TRBV10-3 and TRBJ2-1; D is unclear. Source material: peripheral blood. As DNA, the CDR3 is TGTGCCATCAGTGAGTCTGGCAGGTCAGGAAATGAGCAGTTCTTC. As protein: CAISESGRSGNEQFF.